This T cell receptor beta chain was identified in a study of TIL therapy for anti-PD-1-resistant metastatic lung cancer. Study details: Tumors had a median PD-L1 proportion score of around 6%. Most patients had lung adenocarcinoma.

Time point of the sample: pre-treatment sample, taken before nivolumab and TIL therapy. This clone was seen only a few times. Its matching antigen is unknown. Study-wide points: Patients were highly selected, enriched for treatment-naive, never-smoker and oncogene-addicted cases.

Sequencing used immunoSEQ v3. The assay was immunoSEQ multiplex PCR, and TCRdb's table has in-frame clones only and misses some. The sample holds more than 20,000 clones, around 71% seen once. CDR3 size: 15 residues. Germline CDR1 reads MNHEY; CDR2 reads SVGAGI. V dropped 0 bases and J dropped 0 bases, with 6 bases sitting between them. The chain uses TRBV6-5 and TRBJ2-1, with D uncertain. This receptor was identified in a person between 25 and 80 years old with non-small cell lung cancer. The sequenced sample was blood, obtained at baseline. This chain's CDR3 is CASSYSADSYNEQFF. The DNA of the CDR3 is TGTGCCAGCAGTTACTCTGCAGACTCCTACAATGAGCAGTTCTTC.